This entry lists 24 T cell receptor beta chains sequenced from one sample in a study of T cell clones after liver transplantation. The repertoire was sequenced with immunoSEQ multiplex PCR; TCRdb's copy has only in-frame clones and lacks some. Here the sample spans about 16,000 clones, approximately 77% being singletons. The input for sequencing was CD8+ T cells from blood, taken approximately 4 years after liver transplant. The receptors come from a human patient who received a liver transplant. Some T cells may trace back to the graft donor.

J is TRBJ2-1 and V is TRBV13; TRBD2 aligns across 7 bases. The germline V gene encodes CDR1 PRHDT and CDR2 FYEKMQ (reference sequence). CDR3 length: 14 residues. The trim removed 10 bases at V and 5 bases at J, leaving 11 bases unmatched. CDR3 coding DNA: TGTGCCACTTCCGCGGGAGAGCGGAACAATGAGCAGTTCTTC. Its translation is CATSAGERNNEQFF.

V usage is TRBV28 and J usage is TRBJ1-3, with TRBD1 as a possible D gene (5 bases). V was cut by 5 bases and J by 0 bases, with 14 bases left in between. CDR3 length equals 16 residues. Germline V gene sequence: CDR1 MDHEN, CDR2 SYDVKM. DNA for the CDR3: TGTGCCAGCAGTCTCTCTCCGGGGGACTCTGGAAACACCATATATTTT. Translated: CASSLSPGDSGNTIYF.

CDR3 bases: TGTGCCAGCAGTTGGGGCGCTGGAACCGGGGAGCTGTTTTTT. It encodes CASSWGAGTGELFF. The chain couples TRBV27 to TRBJ2-2; possible D gene TRBD1, 5 bases. This CDR3 is 14 amino acids long. Germline V gives CDR1 MNHEY, CDR2 SMNVEV (reference sequence). V was clipped by 4 bases and J by 5 bases, with 11 bases between them.

The CDR3 DNA reads TGTGCCAGCAGCTTAGCGGGTAGTTCGAACACCGGGGAGCTGTTTTTT. It translates to CASSLAGSSNTGELFF. The rearrangement joins TRBV7-6 to TRBJ2-2; D gene uncertain. The CDR3 has 16 amino acids. Trimming shortened V by 0 bases and J by 0 bases, and 8 bases separated the two germline ends. CDR1 and CDR2 (germline): SGHVS, FNYEAQ.

The CDR3: CASSPVVESQHF. CDR3 sequence (DNA): TGTGCCAGCAGCCCGGTGGTGGAGTCCCAGCATTTT. The chain is built from TRBV7-9 and TRBJ1-5; D is ambiguous. Germline CDR1 is SEHNR and CDR2 is FQNEAQ (reference sequence). Trimming took 5 bases from V and 11 from J, leaving 13 bases between them. The CDR3 is 12 amino acids.

The chain links TRBV20-1 to TRBJ2-7, with D hard to call. Trimming pared 1 base from V and 4 bases from J, leaving 5 bases between. Germline CDR1 and CDR2: DFQATT and SNEGSKA (reference sequence). There are 11 residues in the CDR3. In nucleotides, the CDR3 is TGCAGTGCTAGAGCTCTATACGAGCAGTACTTC. Its protein is CSARALYEQYF.

The chain employs TRBV14 and TRBJ2-3; 7 bases are a match to TRBD2. CDR3 length: 16 residues. V trimming: 1 base; J trimming: 0 bases; junction bases outside the gene matches: 4. Germline V gene sequence: CDR1 SGHDN, CDR2 FVKESK. CDR3: CASSQVYGGSTDTQYF. CDR3 in DNA: TGTGCCAGCAGCCAAGTGTACGGGGGGAGCACAGATACGCAGTATTTT.

This chain links TRBV7-9 with TRBJ2-7; D gene ambiguous. V was clipped by 5 bases and J by 3 bases, with 11 bases between them. In germline, CDR1 is SEHNR, CDR2 FQNEAQ (reference sequence). The CDR3 extends over 13 amino acids. The CDR3 protein is CASSAPNDYEQYF. CDR3 in DNA: TGTGCCAGCAGCGCCCCCAACGACTACGAGCAGTACTTC.

The genes are TRBV5-4 and TRBJ1-3, with unresolved D. Germline-derived CDR1 and CDR2 are SGHNT and YYREEE (reference sequence). This CDR3 contains 13 residues. V was cut by 7 bases and J by 7 bases, with 15 bases left in between. The CDR3 DNA follows: TGTGCCAGCTCCAGAGGAGAATCGAACACCATATATTTT. This codes for CASSRGESNTIYF. Combining the CDR3 with reference TRBV5-4 and TRBJ1-3 gives the whole variable domain ETGVTQSPTHLIKTRGQQVTLRCSSQSGHNTVSWYQQALGQGPQFIFQYYREEENGRGNFPPRFSGLQFPNYSSELNVNALELDDSALYLCASSRGESNTIYFGEGSWLTVV.

V and J are TRBV7-9 and TRBJ1-1; no firm D call. The CDR3 contains 11 residues. V lost 5 bases and J lost 8, with 9 bases in between. In germline, CDR1 is SEHNR, CDR2 FQNEAQ (reference sequence). The chain's CDR3 is CASSVSGEAFF. Here the CDR3 DNA reads TGTGCCAGCAGCGTATCTGGGGAAGCTTTCTTT.

This chain links TRBV7-6 with TRBJ1-1, with D unresolved. V lost 0 bases and J lost 2, with 13 bases in between. The germline gives CDR1 SGHVS, CDR2 FNYEAQ. The CDR3 has 16 amino acids. The CDR3 protein is CASSLAQSSGNTEAFF. DNA for the CDR3: TGTGCCAGCAGCTTAGCGCAATCGTCCGGCAACACTGAAGCTTTCTTT.

The J gene is TRBJ1-5, the V gene TRBV7-9; 7 bases are shared with TRBD1. V shed 6 bases and J 2 bases; nucleotides not matched to a gene: 4. Per the germline V gene, CDR1 is SEHNR and CDR2 is FQNEAQ (reference sequence). CDR3 length: 14 amino acids. The CDR3 is CASRDGTGNQPQHF. The CDR3 DNA reads TGTGCCAGCAGGGACGGGACAGGCAATCAGCCCCAGCATTTT.

The chain joins TRBV15 to TRBJ2-2, with D unresolved. Trimming removed 7 bases from V and 5 bases from J, with 8 bases in between. The V gene's germline CDR1 is LNHNV and CDR2 YYDKDF (reference sequence). The CDR3 consists of 12 residues. The CDR3 here is CATKSLTGELFF. CDR3 DNA: TGTGCCACCAAAAGTCTGACCGGGGAGCTGTTTTTT.

V usage is TRBV19 and J usage is TRBJ1-3, with D possibly TRBD1 on 5 matching bases. V gave up 3 bases and J gave up 0 bases, with 9 bases separating them. The CDR3 length is 15 residues. Germline CDR1 is LNHDA and CDR2 is SQIVND (reference sequence). As DNA, the CDR3 is TGTGCCAGTAGTATGGGGGTGCTCTCTGGAAACACCATATATTTT. Amino acid sequence: CASSMGVLSGNTIYF.

This clone occurred once. This sequence joins TRBV7-3 and TRBJ1-1; D gene ambiguous. V gave up 5 bases and J gave up 1 base, with 17 bases separating them. The CDR3 is 16 residues long. The germline gives CDR1 SGHTA, CDR2 FQGTGA. In DNA form, the CDR3 reads TGTGCCAGCAGCCCAGCCGGACGGGGTCCGAACACTGAAGCTTTCTTT. Protein product: CASSPAGRGPNTEAFF.

The chain employs TRBV29-1 and TRBJ1-4; no clear D. This CDR3 is built from 14 residues. The V end lost 5 bases, the J end lost 2 bases, and 12 bases lay between the germline ends. Germline V lookup: CDR1 SQVTM, CDR2 ANQGSEA. The CDR3 DNA sequence: TGCAGCGTTACCCCGGTAGTGACTAATGAAAAACTGTTTTTT. Translation: CSVTPVVTNEKLFF.

The V and J genes are TRBV2 and TRBJ1-2; TRBD1 aligns across 8 bases. V shed 11 bases and J 4 bases; nucleotides not matched to a gene: 6. Germline loops: CDR1 SNHLY, CDR2 FYNNEI. The CDR3 is 12 residues long. The CDR3 protein is CAPQTGAYGYTF. CDR3 sequence (DNA): TGTGCCCCACAGACAGGGGCCTATGGCTACACCTTC.

The chain joins TRBV11-2 to TRBJ2-1; tentatively, D is TRBD2 (7 bases). The CDR3 totals 12 residues. Germline V gene data show CDR1 as SGHAT and CDR2 as FQNNGV. Trimming took 4 bases from V and 10 from J, leaving 11 bases between them. In DNA form, the CDR3 reads TGTGCCAGCAGCTGGACAGCGGGGGAGCAGTTCTTC. It codes for CASSWTAGEQFF.

This chain connects TRBV2 to TRBJ1-5, with a tentative D call TRBD1 (5 bases). Trimming pared 3 bases from V and 0 bases from J, leaving 18 bases between. The CDR3 extends over 18 amino acids. Germline-derived CDR1 and CDR2 are SNHLY and FYNNEI. CDR3 nucleotides: TGTGCCAGCAGTGAGCCCCATTACAGGAAGGCTAGCAATCAGCCCCAGCATTTT. It encodes CASSEPHYRKASNQPQHF.

The chain carries TRBV7-9 and TRBJ2-6, with D perhaps matching TRBD2 (7 bases). Trimming took 5 bases from V and 0 from J, leaving 14 bases between them. The CDR3 spans 17 residues. The germline V gene encodes CDR1 SEHNR and CDR2 FQNEAQ (reference sequence). The CDR3 protein is CASSLTAGASGANVLTF. The DNA for the CDR3 is TGTGCCAGCAGCCTAACCGCGGGGGCCTCTGGGGCCAACGTCCTGACTTTC.

This chain connects TRBV4-1 to TRBJ1-5; unclear D gene. Germline assignment: CDR1 MGHRA and CDR2 YSYEKL. The CDR3 extends over 14 amino acids. Trimming removed 0 bases from V and 6 bases from J, with 9 bases in between. CDR3 in DNA: TGCGCCAGCAGCCAAGATTGGGAGCGTCAGCCCCAGCATTTT. Protein product: CASSQDWERQPQHF.

The V and J genes are TRBV13 and TRBJ2-3, with 8 bases identical to TRBD2. Looked up from germline, CDR1 is PRHDT and CDR2 is FYEKMQ (reference sequence). CDR3 length: 15 amino acids. The V segment lost 5 bases and the J segment 2 bases; nucleotides outside the gene matches: 6. CDR3 sequence: CASSPTSGLTDTQYF. The CDR3 nucleotides are TGTGCCAGCAGCCCTACTAGCGGCCTCACAGATACGCAGTATTTT.

This clone occurred a few times. The rearrangement uses TRBV7-2 and TRBJ1-5; D is possibly TRBD1 (5 bases). Per germline, CDR1 SGHTA and CDR2 FQGNSA. V dropped 5 bases and J dropped 9 bases, with 17 bases sitting between them. The CDR3 runs to 14 residues. The CDR3 region has the DNA TGTGCCAGCAGCCCAGGGACGGCCGAACCGCCCCAGCATTTT. It is translated as CASSPGTAEPPQHF.

The genes are TRBV9 and TRBJ2-1, with 9 bases matching TRBD2. Germline CDR1 SGDLS, CDR2 YYNGEE. J gave up 5 bases and V 2 bases, and 5 bases lay outside the gene matches. The CDR3 runs 15 residues. CDR3 DNA sequence: TGTGCCAGCAGCGTTGATAGCGGGGGACACAATGAGCAGTTCTTC. Translated: CASSVDSGGHNEQFF.